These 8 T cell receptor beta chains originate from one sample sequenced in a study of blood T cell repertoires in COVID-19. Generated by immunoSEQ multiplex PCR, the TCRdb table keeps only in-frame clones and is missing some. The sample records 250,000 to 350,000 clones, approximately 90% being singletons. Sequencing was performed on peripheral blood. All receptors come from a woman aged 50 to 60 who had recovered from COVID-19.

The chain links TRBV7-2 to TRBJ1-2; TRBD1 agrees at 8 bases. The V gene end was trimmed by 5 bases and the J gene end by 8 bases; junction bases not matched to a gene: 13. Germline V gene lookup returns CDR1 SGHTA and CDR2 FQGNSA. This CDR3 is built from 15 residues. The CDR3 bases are TGTGCCAGCAGCCAGAAAGTCGACAGGGGTGGAGGCTACACCTTC. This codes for CASSQKVDRGGGYTF.

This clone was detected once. The CDR3 coding sequence is TGTGCCAGCAGCTTAGAAGGAGGGGGCCGCGAGCAGTACTTC. Residues: CASSLEGGGREQYF. V is TRBV7-2 and J is TRBJ2-7; D possibly corresponds to TRBD1 (7 bases). Trimming pared 1 base from V and 6 bases from J, leaving 13 bases between. Germline lookup yields CDR1 SGHTA and CDR2 FQGNSA. The CDR3 runs 14 residues.

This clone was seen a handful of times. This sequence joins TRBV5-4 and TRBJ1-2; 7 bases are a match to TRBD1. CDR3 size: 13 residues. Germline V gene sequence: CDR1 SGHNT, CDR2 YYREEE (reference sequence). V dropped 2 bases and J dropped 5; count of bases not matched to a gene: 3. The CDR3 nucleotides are TGTGCCAGCAGCTTCGACAGGGAGTATGGCTACACCTTC. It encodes CASSFDREYGYTF.

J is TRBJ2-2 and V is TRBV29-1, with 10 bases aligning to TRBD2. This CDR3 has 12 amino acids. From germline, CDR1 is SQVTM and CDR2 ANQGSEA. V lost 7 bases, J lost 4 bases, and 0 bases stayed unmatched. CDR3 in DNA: TGCAGCGGGACTAGCGGCACCGGGGAGCTGTTTTTT. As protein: CSGTSGTGELFF.

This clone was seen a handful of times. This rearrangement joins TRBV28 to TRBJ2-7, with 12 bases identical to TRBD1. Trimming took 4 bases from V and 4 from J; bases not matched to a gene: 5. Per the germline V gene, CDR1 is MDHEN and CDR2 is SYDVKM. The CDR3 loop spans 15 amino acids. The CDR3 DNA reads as TGTGCCAGCAGTTCCCCGGGACAGGGGGCATACGAGCAGTACTTC. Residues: CASSSPGQGAYEQYF.

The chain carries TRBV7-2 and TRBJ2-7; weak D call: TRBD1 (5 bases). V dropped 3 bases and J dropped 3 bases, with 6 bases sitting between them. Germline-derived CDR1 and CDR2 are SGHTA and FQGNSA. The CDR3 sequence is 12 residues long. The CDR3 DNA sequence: TGTGCCAGCAGCTTGCAGGGCTACGAGCAGTACTTC. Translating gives CASSLQGYEQYF.

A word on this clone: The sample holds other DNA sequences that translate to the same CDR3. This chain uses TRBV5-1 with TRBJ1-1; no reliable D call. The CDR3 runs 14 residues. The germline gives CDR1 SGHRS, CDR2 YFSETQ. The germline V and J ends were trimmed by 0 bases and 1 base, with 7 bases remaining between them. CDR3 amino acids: CASSLDSSNTEAFF. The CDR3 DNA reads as TGCGCCAGCAGCTTGGACAGTTCGAACACTGAAGCTTTCTTT.

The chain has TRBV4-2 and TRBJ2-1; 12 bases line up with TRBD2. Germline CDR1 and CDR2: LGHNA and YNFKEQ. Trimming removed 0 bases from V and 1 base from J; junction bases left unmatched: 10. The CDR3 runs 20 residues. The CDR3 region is CASSQDVASGRAGSYNEQFF. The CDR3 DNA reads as TGTGCCAGCAGCCAAGATGTGGCTAGCGGGAGGGCCGGTTCCTACAATGAGCAGTTCTTC.